This is a list of T cell receptor beta chains from one sample in a study of blood T cell repertoires in COVID-19. Here immunoSEQ multiplex PCR was the method, and the copy in TCRdb shows in-frame clones only, minus some. Of about 140,000 clones in the sample, about nine tenths were seen once. Material: PBMCs or T cells enriched from blood (not recorded which). The receptor set was obtained from a man aged 60-69 years who had recovered from COVID-19. Both conserved end residues are part of each CDR3. The D gene is left open where the match is weak. Clone sizes are given selectively: once, few, many, or a class where the clone is expanded.

clone_size | j_call | v_call | d_call | cdr3_nt | cdr3_aa
. | TRBJ2-1 | TRBV5-1 | . | TGCGCCAGCAGCTTGCCGGGTTCTCTCTACAATGAGCAGTTCTTC | CASSLPGSLYNEQFF
once | TRBJ2-5 | TRBV10-3 | TRBD2 | TGTGCCGTAGCGGGAGTGGAAGAGACCCAGTACTTC | CAVAGVEETQYF
once | TRBJ2-6 | TRBV2 | . | TGTGCCACCAGTCGGACATCTTCCTCTGGGGCCAACGTCCTGACTTTC | CATSRTSSSGANVLTF
. | TRBJ2-1 | TRBV19 | . | TGTGCCAGTAGTACTCGGAGGATTGACAATGAGCAGTTCTTC | CASSTRRIDNEQFF
. | TRBJ1-6 | TRBV2 | . | TGTGCCAGCAGTTTCTTCAGCTCCTATAATTCACCCCTCCACTTT | CASSFFSSYNSPLHF
once | TRBJ2-1 | TRBV7-3 | . | TGTGCCAGCAGCACCGACTGGTACAATGAGCAGTTCTTC | CASSTDWYNEQFF
. | TRBJ2-7 | TRBV11-3 | TRBD1 | TGTGCCAGCAGCTCGGGACAGACATTTGGCGAGCAGTACTTC | CASSSGQTFGEQYF
. | TRBJ2-7 | TRBV4-1 | . | TGCGCCAGCAGCCAAGTGAAAGCTCCCGAGCAGTACTTC | CASSQVKAPEQYF
once | TRBJ2-7 | TRBV6-6 | . | TGTGCCAGCAGTTACGAAGGCGGTCAGTACGAGCAGTACTTC | CASSYEGGQYEQYF
. | TRBJ1-1 | TRBV7-2 | TRBD1 | TGTGCCAGCAGCCCAGGGCCCGGGGACAGGGGGGCTTTCTTT | CASSPGPGDRGAFF
. | TRBJ2-1 | TRBV19 | . | TGTGCCAGTAGTATAGAACAGGTACGGTTCTTC | CASSIEQVRFF
. | TRBJ2-7 | TRBV18 | . | TGTGCCAGCTCCGAGACAGTTGAGCAGTACTTC | CASSETVEQYF
once | TRBJ1-3 | TRBV7-2 | . | TGTGCCAGCAGCCTTACAGGGAACGCAAACACCATATATTTT | CASSLTGNANTIYF
. | TRBJ1-5 | TRBV6-5 | . | TGTGCCAGCAGCAAATTGGGGCAGGAGCAGCCCCAGCATTTT | CASSKLGQEQPQHF
. | TRBJ2-2 | TRBV5-1 | . | TGCGCCAGCAGCTCAACCGGGGAGCTGTTTTTT | CASSSTGELFF
. | TRBJ1-5 | TRBV5-8 | . | TGTGCCAGCAGCCCCAACCTTTCTAGCCAGCCCCAGCATTTT | CASSPNLSSQPQHF
. | TRBJ2-7 | TRBV6-5 | . | TGTGCCAGCAGTTACTCCGGGGGACGATCCTACGAGCAGTACTTC | CASSYSGGRSYEQYF
. | TRBJ2-1 | TRBV29-1 | . | TGCAGCGTTGAGTACAGGGCCGCGGGTGAGCAGTTCTTC | CSVEYRAAGEQFF